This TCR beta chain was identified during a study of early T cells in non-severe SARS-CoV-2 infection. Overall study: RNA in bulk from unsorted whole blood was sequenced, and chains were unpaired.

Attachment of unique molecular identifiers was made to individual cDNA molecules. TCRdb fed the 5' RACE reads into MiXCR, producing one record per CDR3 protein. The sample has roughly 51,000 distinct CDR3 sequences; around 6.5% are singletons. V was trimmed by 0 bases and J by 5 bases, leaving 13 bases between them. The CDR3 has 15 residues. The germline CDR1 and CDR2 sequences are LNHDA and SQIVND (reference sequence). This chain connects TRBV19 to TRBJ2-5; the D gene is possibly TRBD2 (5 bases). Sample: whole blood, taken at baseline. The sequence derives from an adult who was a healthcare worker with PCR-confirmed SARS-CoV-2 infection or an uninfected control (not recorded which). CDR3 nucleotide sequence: TGTGCCAGTAGTATAGATGAAATGAGGGCTGAGACCCAGTACTTC. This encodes CASSIDEMRAETQYF.